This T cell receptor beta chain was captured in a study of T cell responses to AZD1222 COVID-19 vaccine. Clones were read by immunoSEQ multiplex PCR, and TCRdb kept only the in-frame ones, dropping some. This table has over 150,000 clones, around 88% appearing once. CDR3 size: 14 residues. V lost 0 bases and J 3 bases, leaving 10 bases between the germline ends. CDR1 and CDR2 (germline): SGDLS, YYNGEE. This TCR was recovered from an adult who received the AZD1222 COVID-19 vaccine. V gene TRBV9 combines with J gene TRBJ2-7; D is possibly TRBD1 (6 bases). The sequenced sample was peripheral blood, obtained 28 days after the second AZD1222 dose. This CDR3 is CASSVAGTNYEQYF. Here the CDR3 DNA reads TGTGCCAGCAGCGTAGCCGGGACAAACTACGAGCAGTACTTC. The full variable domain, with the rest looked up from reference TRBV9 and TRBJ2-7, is DSGVTQTPKHLITATGQRVTLRCSPRSGDLSVYWYQQSLDQGLQFLIQYYNGEERAKGNILERFSAQQFPDLHSELNLSSLELGDSALYFCASSVAGTNYEQYFGPGTRLTVT.